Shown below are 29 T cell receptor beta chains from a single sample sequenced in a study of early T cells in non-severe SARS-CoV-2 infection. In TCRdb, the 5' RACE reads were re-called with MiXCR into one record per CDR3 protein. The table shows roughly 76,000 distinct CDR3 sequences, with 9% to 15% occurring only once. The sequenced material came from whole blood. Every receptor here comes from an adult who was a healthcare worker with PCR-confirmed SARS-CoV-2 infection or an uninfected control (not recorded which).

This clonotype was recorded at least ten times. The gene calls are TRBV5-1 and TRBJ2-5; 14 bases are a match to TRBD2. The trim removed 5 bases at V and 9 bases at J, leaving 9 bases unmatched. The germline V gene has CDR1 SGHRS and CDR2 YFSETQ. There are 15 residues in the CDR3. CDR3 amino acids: CASSSTGTSGSPQYF. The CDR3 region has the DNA TGCGCCAGCAGTTCCACGGGGACTAGCGGGAGTCCCCAGTACTTC.

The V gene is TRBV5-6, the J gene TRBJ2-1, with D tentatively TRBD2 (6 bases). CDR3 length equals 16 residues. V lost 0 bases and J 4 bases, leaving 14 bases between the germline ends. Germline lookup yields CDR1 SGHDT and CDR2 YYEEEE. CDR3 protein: CASSLEVERVYNEQFF. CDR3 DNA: TGTGCCAGCAGCTTGGAGGTAGAGCGGGTTTACAATGAGCAGTTCTTC.

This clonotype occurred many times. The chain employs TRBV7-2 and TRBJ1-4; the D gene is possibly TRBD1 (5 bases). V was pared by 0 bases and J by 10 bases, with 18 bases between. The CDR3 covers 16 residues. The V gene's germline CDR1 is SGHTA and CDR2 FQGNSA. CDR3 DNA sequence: TGTGCCAGCAGCTTAGCCTTCCGGGGACCCGAAGTAAAACTGTTTTTT. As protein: CASSLAFRGPEVKLFF.

The CDR3 protein is CSVSAQPNTEAFF. CDR3 sequence (DNA): TGCAGCGTCTCAGCCCAACCCAACACTGAAGCTTTCTTT. The chain couples TRBV29-1 to TRBJ1-1; D gene ambiguous. Trimming left V 6 bases short and J 2 bases short, with 13 bases between. The germline V gene has CDR1 SQVTM and CDR2 ANQGSEA. The CDR3 consists of 13 residues.

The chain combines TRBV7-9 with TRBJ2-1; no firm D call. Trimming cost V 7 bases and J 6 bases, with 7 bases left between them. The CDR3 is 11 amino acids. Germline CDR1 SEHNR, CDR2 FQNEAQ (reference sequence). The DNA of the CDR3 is TGTGCCAGCACGTTTTCCAATGAGCAGTTCTTC. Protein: CASTFSNEQFF.

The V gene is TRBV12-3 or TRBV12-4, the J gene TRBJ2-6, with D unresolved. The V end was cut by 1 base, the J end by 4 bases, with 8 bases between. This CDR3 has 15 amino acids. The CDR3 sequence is CASSLGVYGANVLTF. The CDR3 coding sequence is TGTGCCAGCAGTTTAGGGGTGTACGGGGCCAACGTCCTGACTTTC.

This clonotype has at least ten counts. CDR3 protein: CASSPQLTSGPYEQYF. Here the CDR3 DNA reads TGTGCCAGCAGCCCCCAGCTGACTAGCGGCCCCTACGAGCAGTACTTC. The J gene is TRBJ2-7, the V gene TRBV3-1, with 9 bases lining up with TRBD2. Per the germline V gene, CDR1 is LGHDT and CDR2 is YNNKEL (reference sequence). V was pared by 4 bases and J by 2 bases, with 9 bases of the junction left unmatched. The CDR3 loop spans 16 amino acids.

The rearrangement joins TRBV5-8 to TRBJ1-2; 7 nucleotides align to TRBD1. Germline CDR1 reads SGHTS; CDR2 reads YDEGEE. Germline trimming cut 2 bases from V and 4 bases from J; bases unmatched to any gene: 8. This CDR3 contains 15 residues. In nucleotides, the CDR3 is TGTGCCAGCAGCTTAGAAGGGGGCGCCGGCTATGGCTACACCTTC. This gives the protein CASSLEGGAGYGYTF.

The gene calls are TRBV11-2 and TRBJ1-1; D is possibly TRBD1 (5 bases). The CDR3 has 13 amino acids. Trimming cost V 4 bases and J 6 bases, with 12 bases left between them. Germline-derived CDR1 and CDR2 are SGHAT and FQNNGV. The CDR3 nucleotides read TGTGCCAGCAGCTCGGGGCTTGGGTCTGAAGCTTTCTTT. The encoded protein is CASSSGLGSEAFF.

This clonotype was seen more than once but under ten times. The CDR3 sequence: CASTLRGPNQPQHF. In DNA, the CDR3 is TGCGCCAGCACCCTCAGAGGGCCCAATCAGCCCCAGCATTTT. The V gene is TRBV10-1, the J gene TRBJ1-5; D not resolved. Germline V gene sequence: CDR1 WNHNN, CDR2 SYGVQD (reference sequence). The V end was cut by 7 bases, the J end by 3 bases, with 13 bases between. The length of the CDR3 is 14 residues.

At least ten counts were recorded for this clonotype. This chain's CDR3 is CATSRDPDSSEAFF. The CDR3, as DNA: TGTGCCACCAGCAGAGATCCCGACAGCAGCGAAGCTTTCTTT. The chain uses TRBV15 and TRBJ1-1; a weak D match, TRBD1 (5 bases). The length of the CDR3 is 14 residues. Germline values: CDR1 LNHNV, CDR2 YYDKDF (reference sequence). V was pared by 0 bases and J by 8 bases, with 13 bases between.

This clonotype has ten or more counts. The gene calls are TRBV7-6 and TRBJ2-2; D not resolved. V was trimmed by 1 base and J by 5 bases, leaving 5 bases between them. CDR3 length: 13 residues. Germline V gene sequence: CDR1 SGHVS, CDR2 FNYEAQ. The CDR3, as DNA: TGTGCCAGCAGCTTAGGGGCGACCGGGGAGCTGTTTTTT. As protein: CASSLGATGELFF.

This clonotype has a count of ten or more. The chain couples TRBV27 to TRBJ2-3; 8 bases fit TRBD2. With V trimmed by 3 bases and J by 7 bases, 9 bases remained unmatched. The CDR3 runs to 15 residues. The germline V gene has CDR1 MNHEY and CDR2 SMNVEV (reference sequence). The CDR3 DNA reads TGTGCCAGCAGTTTGGGCGGGAGGCGGGGGAATACGCAGTATTTT. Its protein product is CASSLGGRRGNTQYF.

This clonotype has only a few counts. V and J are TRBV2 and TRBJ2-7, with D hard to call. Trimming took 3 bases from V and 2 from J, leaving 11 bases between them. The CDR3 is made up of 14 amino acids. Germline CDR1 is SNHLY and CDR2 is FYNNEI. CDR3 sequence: CASSELDLTYEQYF. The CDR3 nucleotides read TGTGCCAGCAGTGAGCTTGACTTAACCTACGAGCAGTACTTC.

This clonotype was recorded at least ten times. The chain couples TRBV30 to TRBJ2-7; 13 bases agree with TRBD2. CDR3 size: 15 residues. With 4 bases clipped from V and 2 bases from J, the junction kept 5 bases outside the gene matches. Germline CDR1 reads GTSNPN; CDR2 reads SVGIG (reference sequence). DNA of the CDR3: TGTGCCTGGACGAGGGGACTAGCGGGACCCTACGAGCAGTACTTC. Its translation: CAWTRGLAGPYEQYF.

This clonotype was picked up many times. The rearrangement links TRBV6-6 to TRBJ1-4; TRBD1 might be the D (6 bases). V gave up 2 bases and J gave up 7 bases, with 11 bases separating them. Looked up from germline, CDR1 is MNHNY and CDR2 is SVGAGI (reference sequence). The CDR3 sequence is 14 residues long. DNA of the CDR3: TGTGCCAGCAGTTACGGGGGGCTGGGTGAAAAACTGTTTTTT. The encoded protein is CASSYGGLGEKLFF.

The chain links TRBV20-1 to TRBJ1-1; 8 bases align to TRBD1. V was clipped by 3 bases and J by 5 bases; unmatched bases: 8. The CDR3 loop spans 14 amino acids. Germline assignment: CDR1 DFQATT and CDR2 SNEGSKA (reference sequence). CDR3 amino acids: CSAREGTGRTEAFF. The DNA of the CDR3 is TGCAGTGCTAGGGAGGGGACAGGACGGACTGAAGCTTTCTTT.

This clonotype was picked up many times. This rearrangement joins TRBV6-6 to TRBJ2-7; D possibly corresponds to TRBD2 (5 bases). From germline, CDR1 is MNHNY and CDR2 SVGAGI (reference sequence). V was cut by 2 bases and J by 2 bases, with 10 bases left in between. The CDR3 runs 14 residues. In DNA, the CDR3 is TGTGCCAGCAGTTACAGACTACCTCCCTACGAGCAGTACTTC. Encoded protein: CASSYRLPPYEQYF.

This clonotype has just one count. The CDR3 DNA follows: TGCGCCACCGGACTAGTGAACACCGGGGAGCTGTTTTTT. Its translation is CATGLVNTGELFF. J is TRBJ2-2 and V is TRBV4-1; 7 nucleotides agree with TRBD2. With V trimmed by 10 bases and J by 1 base, 3 bases remained unmatched. The CDR3 runs 13 residues. Per germline, CDR1 MGHRA and CDR2 YSYEKL.

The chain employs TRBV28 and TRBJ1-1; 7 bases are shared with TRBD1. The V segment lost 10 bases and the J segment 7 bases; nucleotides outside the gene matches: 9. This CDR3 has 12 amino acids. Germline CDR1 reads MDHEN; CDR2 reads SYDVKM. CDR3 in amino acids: CATLTGYLEAFF. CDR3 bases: TGTGCCACCCTGACAGGGTACCTTGAAGCTTTCTTT. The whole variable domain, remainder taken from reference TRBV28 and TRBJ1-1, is DVKVTQSSRYLVKRTGEKVFLECVQDMDHENMFWYRQDPGLGLRLIYFSYDVKMKEKGDIPEGYSVSREKKERFSLILESASTNQTSMYLCATLTGYLEAFFGQGTRLTVV.

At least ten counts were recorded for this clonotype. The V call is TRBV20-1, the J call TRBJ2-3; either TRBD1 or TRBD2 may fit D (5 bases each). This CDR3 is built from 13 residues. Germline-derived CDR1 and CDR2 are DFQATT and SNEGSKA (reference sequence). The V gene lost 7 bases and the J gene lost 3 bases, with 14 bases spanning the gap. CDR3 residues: CSEGRAPTDTQYF. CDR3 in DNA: TGCAGTGAGGGACGGGCCCCGACAGATACGCAGTATTTT.

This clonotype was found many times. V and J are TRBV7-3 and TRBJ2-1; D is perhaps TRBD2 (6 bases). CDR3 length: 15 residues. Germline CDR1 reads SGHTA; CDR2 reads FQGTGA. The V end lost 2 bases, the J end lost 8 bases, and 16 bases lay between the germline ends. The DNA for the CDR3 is TGTGCCAGCAGCTTACGGGAGCCTGCGGAGGATGAGCAGTTCTTC. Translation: CASSLREPAEDEQFF.

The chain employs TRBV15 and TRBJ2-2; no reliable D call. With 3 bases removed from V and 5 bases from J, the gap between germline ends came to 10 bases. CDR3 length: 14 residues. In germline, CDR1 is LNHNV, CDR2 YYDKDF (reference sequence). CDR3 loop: CATSSKPDTGELFF. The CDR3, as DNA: TGTGCCACCAGCAGCAAACCTGATACCGGGGAGCTGTTTTTT.

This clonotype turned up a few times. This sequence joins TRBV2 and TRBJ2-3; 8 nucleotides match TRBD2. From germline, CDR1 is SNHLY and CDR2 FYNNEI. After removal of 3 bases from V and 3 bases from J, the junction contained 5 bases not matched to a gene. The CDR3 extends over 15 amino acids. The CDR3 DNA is TGTGCCAGCAGTGAGGACGGGAGGGCGACAGATACGCAGTATTTT. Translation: CASSEDGRATDTQYF.

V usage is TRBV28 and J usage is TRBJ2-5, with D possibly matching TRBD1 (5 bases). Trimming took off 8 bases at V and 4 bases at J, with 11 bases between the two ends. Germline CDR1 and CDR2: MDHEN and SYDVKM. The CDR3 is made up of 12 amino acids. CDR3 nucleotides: TGTGCCAGCGGCTACAGGAGAGAGACCCAGTACTTC. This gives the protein CASGYRRETQYF.

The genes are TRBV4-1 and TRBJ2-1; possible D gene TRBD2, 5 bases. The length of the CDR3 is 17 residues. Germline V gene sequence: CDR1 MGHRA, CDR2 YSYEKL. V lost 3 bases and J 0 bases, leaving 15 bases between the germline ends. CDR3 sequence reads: CASSQDSASNSYNEQFF. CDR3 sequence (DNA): TGCGCCAGCAGCCAGGACTCCGCTAGTAACTCCTACAATGAGCAGTTCTTC.

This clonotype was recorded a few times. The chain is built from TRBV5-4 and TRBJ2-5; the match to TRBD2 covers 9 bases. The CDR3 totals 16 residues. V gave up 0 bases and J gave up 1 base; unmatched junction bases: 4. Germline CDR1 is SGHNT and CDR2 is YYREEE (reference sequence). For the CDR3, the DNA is TGTGCCAGCAGCTTGGCCGCGGGAGGGGGCCAAGAGACCCAGTACTTC. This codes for CASSLAAGGGQETQYF.

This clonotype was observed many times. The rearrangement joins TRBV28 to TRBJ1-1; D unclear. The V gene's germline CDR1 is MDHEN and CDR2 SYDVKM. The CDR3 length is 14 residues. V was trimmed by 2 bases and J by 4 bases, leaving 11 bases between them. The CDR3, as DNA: TGTGCCAGCAGTTTACCCGAGGGTGGCACTGAAGCTTTCTTT. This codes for CASSLPEGGTEAFF.

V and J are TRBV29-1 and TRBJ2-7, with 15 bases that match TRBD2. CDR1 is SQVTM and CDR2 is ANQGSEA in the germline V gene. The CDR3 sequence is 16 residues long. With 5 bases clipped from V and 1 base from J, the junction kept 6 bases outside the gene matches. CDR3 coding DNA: TGCAGCGTTCAGGGGACTAGCGGGAGGCCATCCTACGAGCAGTACTTC. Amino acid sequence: CSVQGTSGRPSYEQYF.